This record concerns one TCR beta chain sequence. Here immunoSEQ multiplex PCR was the method, and the copy in TCRdb shows in-frame clones only, minus some. This table holds hundreds of thousands of clones, 80% to 90% found once. This record comes from a study of blood T cell repertoires in COVID-19. In the study overall: The United States, Italy and Spain provided the acute and convalescent COVID-19 samples.

The sample was peripheral blood. This sequence originates from a woman aged 80 or older with acute or convalescent COVID-19.

This chain's CDR3 is CASSPGTTIYNEQFF. The CDR3 nucleotides read TGTGCCAGCTCACCCGGGACTACGATTTACAATGAGCAGTTCTTC. The V gene is TRBV18, the J gene TRBJ2-1, with TRBD2 matching 7 bases. The CDR3 has 15 amino acids. Germline CDR1 is KGHSH and CDR2 is LQKENI. Trimming took 3 bases from V and 4 from J; bases not matched to a gene: 6.